This T cell receptor beta chain stems from a study of beta chain features in type 1 diabetes. General observations from the study: Over-representation of high TCR-expressing cells was a possible consequence of cDNA sequencing. The naive, central memory and Treg TCRB repertoires showed an apparent similarity that was greater among patients than among healthy donors. Individuals with type 1 diabetes displayed fewer insertions and more deletions at VDJ junctions.

One heparinised blood draw averaging around 100 mL was given by each donor. This clone was detected only once. What it binds is not known. This same CDR3 is encoded by further DNA sequences in the sample. Expressed TCRB transcripts were sequenced because the entire RNA isolate underwent reverse transcription. Sequencing used immunoSEQ multiplex PCR; TCRdb keeps in-frame clones, though not all of them. Found here are some 400,000 clones, less than 15% of them singletons; the top ten hold around 0.02%. The CDR3 length is 14 residues. The germline V gene has CDR1 SGHTA and CDR2 FQGNSA. V shed 5 bases and J 4 bases; nucleotides not matched to a gene: 4.

The sequence was obtained from a woman between 18 and 30 years old in good health. The chain couples TRBV7-2 to TRBJ2-5; TRBD2 aligns across 10 bases. Sequences were obtained from naive CD4+ T cells from blood. CDR3 DNA sequence: TGTGCCAGCAGCCCTAGCGGGAGTCGAGAGACCCAGTACTTC. Encoded protein: CASSPSGSRETQYF.